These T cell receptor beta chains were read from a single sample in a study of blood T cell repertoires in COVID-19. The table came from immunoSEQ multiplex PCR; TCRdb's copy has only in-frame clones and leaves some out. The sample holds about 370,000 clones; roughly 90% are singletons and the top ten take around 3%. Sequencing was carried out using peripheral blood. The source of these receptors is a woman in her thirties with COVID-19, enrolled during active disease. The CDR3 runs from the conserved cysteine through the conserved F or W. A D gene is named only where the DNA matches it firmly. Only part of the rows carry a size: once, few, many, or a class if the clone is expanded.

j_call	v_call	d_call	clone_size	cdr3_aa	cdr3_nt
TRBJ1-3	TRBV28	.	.	CASSPLQTVSGNTIYF	TGTGCCAGCAGCCCACTGCAGACAGTCTCTGGAAACACCATATATTTT
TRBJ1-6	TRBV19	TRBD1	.	CASSSLGQDNSPLHF	TGTGCCAGTAGCTCCCTGGGACAGGATAATTCACCCCTCCACTTT
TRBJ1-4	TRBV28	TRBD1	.	CATGGLHEKLFF	TGTGCCACAGGGGGGTTGCATGAAAAACTGTTTTTT
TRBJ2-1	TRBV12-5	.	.	CASGPRSYGKEGGEQFF	TGTGCTAGTGGTCCGAGGTCGTATGGAAAGGAGGGTGGTGAGCAGTTCTTC
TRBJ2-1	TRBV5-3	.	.	CATIQMGDNLGEQFF	TGTGCCACCATACAAATGGGGGACAACTTAGGTGAGCAGTTCTTC
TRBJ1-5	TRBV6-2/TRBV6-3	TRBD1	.	CASSFRDRGINQPQHF	TGTGCCAGCAGTTTTCGGGACAGGGGGATCAATCAGCCCCAGCATTTT
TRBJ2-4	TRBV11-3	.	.	CASSSHGGERDQYF	TGTGCCAGCAGCTCTCACGGGGGAGAGAGGGATCAGTACTTC
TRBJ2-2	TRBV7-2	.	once	CASSPNGRGELFF	TGTGCCAGCAGCCCGAACGGTCGCGGGGAGCTGTTTTTT
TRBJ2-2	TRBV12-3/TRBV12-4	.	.	CASSIMASGELFF	TGTGCCAGCAGTATCATGGCCTCCGGGGAGCTGTTTTTT
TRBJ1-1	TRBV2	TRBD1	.	CASSRQGPTEAFF	TGTGCCAGCAGCCGACAGGGCCCCACTGAAGCTTTCTTT
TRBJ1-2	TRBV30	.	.	CAWSAEDYGYTF	TGTGCCTGGAGTGCAGAAGACTATGGCTACACCTTC
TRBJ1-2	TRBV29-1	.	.	CSVEDWNRVGGYTF	TGCAGCGTTGAAGATTGGAACAGGGTGGGCGGCTACACCTTC
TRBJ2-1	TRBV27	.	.	CASRVGGSYNEQFF	TGTGCCAGTCGTGTAGGCGGTTCCTACAATGAGCAGTTCTTC
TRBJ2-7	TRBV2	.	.	CASSAGALGYEQYF	TGTGCCAGCAGCGCAGGGGCGCTGGGCTACGAGCAGTACTTC
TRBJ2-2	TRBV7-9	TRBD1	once	CASRWDRETGELFF	TGTGCCAGCAGATGGGACAGGGAAACCGGGGAGCTGTTTTTT
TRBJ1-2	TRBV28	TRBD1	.	CASSLDGVTRGNYGYTF	TGTGCCAGCAGTTTGGACGGGGTTACCAGGGGGAACTATGGCTACACCTTC
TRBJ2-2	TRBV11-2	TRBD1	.	CASSSTGGNTGELFF	TGTGCCAGCAGCTCGACAGGGGGGAACACCGGGGAGCTGTTTTTT
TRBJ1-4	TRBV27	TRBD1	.	CASSAGTGVEKLFF	TGTGCCAGCAGTGCCGGGACAGGGGTAGAAAAACTGTTTTTT
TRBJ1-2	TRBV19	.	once	CASSTQTGTYGYTF	TGTGCCAGTAGTACCCAAACAGGGACCTATGGCTACACCTTC
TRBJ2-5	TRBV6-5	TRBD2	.	CASSSAGVRTQYF	TGTGCCAGCAGTTCAGCGGGAGTGAGGACCCAGTACTTC
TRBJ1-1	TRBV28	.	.	CASQLVNTEAFF	TGTGCCAGCCAACTAGTGAACACTGAAGCTTTCTTT
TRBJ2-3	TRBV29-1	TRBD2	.	CSVRLAGGGGTDTQYF	TGCAGCGTTCGACTAGCGGGAGGAGGTGGTACAGATACGCAGTATTTT
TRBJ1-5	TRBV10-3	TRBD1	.	CAIRGAGGNQPQHF	TGTGCCATCAGGGGGGCAGGGGGTAACCAGCCCCAGCATTTT
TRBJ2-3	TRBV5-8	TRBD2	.	CASSFASGGRTDTQYF	TGTGCCAGCAGCTTTGCTAGCGGGGGACGCACAGATACGCAGTATTTT
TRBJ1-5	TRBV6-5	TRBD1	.	CASRPTGVSNQPQHF	TGTGCCAGCAGGCCAACAGGGGTTAGCAATCAGCCCCAGCATTTT
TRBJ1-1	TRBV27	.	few	CASSSFATGLNTEAFF	TGTGCCAGCAGTTCATTTGCGACCGGGTTGAACACTGAAGCTTTCTTT
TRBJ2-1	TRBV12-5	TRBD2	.	CASGLKTGLAVIEISSSYNEQFF	TGTGCTAGTGGTTTAAAAACCGGACTAGCTGTAATAGAAATATCAAGCTCCTACAATGAGCAGTTCTTC